The clone carrying this T cell receptor beta chain has just a few counts. Its specificity is not known. This sample is drawn from a study of vaccination and CD4 T cells after COVID-19. Study-level information: The control cultures got either a CEFX pool, an HIV-1 Nef pool, or no peptide at all.

Regarding treatment: roughly ten-day PBMC culture with coronavirus spike peptide pools or control peptides (ViraFEST assay). CD4+ T cells that had been cultured provided DNA sequenced with the Oncomine TCR Beta short-read assay. In TCRdb, the PCR reads were re-called with MiXCR into one record per CDR3 protein. The repertoire includes about 20,000 distinct CDR3 sequences, roughly 51% of them detected once, and about 10% sits in the top ten. V shed 5 bases and J shed 2 bases, with 19 bases lying between them. This CDR3 has 17 amino acids. Germline V CDR1 and CDR2: LNHDA, SQIVND (reference sequence). The sequence derives from a human donor who had recovered from COVID-19. The rearrangement joins TRBV19 to TRBJ1-5; D unresolved. Sequencing was done on a sample of CD4+ T cells from blood, cultured in vitro. CDR3 nucleotides: TGTGCCAGTAGTCCCCCATTCGGAGTATTGGGCAATCAGCCCCAGCATTTT. Its translation is CASSPPFGVLGNQPQHF.